This T cell receptor beta chain was found in a study of identical twins. The study's findings and limits: Beta clonotypes that were abundant in cord blood contained fewer insertions, a pattern absent from memory repertoires. Beta out-of-frame sequences showed weaker excess sharing between twins.

Unique molecular identifiers were in the cDNA, with template-switch universal primer binding. A single record per CDR3 protein comes from TCRdb applying MiXCR to the 5' RACE reads. The sample lists 1.5 million to 2 million distinct CDR3 sequences, under 35% occurring once. This clonotype appeared a few times. The antigen remains unidentified. Trimming cost V 1 base and J 2 bases, with 7 bases left between them. There are 13 residues in the CDR3. Germline lookup yields CDR1 SQVTM and CDR2 ANQGSEA. V and J are TRBV29-1 and TRBJ2-3; D not resolved. The clonotype originates from a newborn girl in good health. Source material: cord blood. CDR3 sequence (DNA): TGCAGCGTTGAAGGGCAGTTCACAGATACGCAGTATTTT. Residues: CSVEGQFTDTQYF.